Listed here are 20 T cell receptor beta chains from one sample, sequenced in a study of response to subunit inactivated influenza vaccine. TCRdb re-called the RT-PCR reads through MiXCR, storing one row per CDR3 protein. The sample shows hundreds of thousands of distinct CDR3 sequences, approximately 14% of them seen only once. The sequenced sample was PBMCs from blood, obtained approximately 13 days after vaccination. These receptor sequences come from a man in his fifties who received an inactivated influenza vaccine.

The chain is built from TRBV7-9 and TRBJ2-5; the match to TRBD1 covers 7 bases. The germline gives CDR1 SEHNR, CDR2 FQNEAQ (reference sequence). V lost 5 bases, J lost 5 bases, and 11 bases stayed unmatched. The CDR3 runs 15 residues. DNA of the CDR3: TGTGCCAGCAGCGCAAGTACAGGGGTAGGGGAGACCCAGTACTTC. Translation: CASSASTGVGETQYF.

This sequence joins TRBV6-1 and TRBJ2-7; 8 bases line up with TRBD2. V trimming: 3 bases; J trimming: 3 bases; junction bases outside the gene matches: 4. Germline V lookup: CDR1 MNHNS, CDR2 SASEGT. This CDR3 spans 14 amino acids. The CDR3 protein is CASSDTGGNYEQYF. The CDR3 DNA reads as TGTGCCAGCAGTGATACGGGGGGGAACTACGAGCAGTACTTC.

This clonotype was counted between two and nine times. The rearrangement uses TRBV6-5 and TRBJ2-5; no reliable D call. CDR1 and CDR2 (germline): MNHEY, SVGAGI. Trimming pared 2 bases from V and 5 bases from J, leaving 9 bases between. CDR3 length: 13 amino acids. The DNA of the CDR3 is TGTGCCAGCAGTTACATTGGGTGGGAGACCCAGTACTTC. Translated, it gives CASSYIGWETQYF.

The V and J genes are TRBV20-1 and TRBJ2-7; 8 bases agree with TRBD1. This CDR3 is 13 amino acids long. Germline-derived CDR1 and CDR2 are DFQATT and SNEGSKA (reference sequence). Trimming at V came to 2 bases and at J to 2 bases, leaving 2 bases not matched to a gene. The CDR3 here is CSARTGQAYEQYF. The CDR3 DNA reads as TGCAGTGCTAGAACGGGACAGGCCTACGAGCAGTACTTC.

This clonotype was detected a few times. The chain employs TRBV7-2 and TRBJ2-1; maybe TRBD2 (6 bases). CDR1 and CDR2 (germline): SGHTA, FQGNSA. The CDR3 covers 14 residues. Trimming took off 0 bases at V and 10 bases at J, with 13 bases between the two ends. CDR3 sequence reads: CASSLAEGIGEQFF. The CDR3 DNA sequence: TGTGCCAGCAGCTTAGCGGAGGGAATTGGGGAGCAGTTCTTC.

This clonotype has only a few counts. CDR3 coding DNA: TGTGCCAGCAGCTGGGGGACGACAGGGGTTGGGACAGATACGCAGTATTTT. Translating it yields CASSWGTTGVGTDTQYF. The chain is built from TRBV7-9 and TRBJ2-3; 8 nucleotides match TRBD1. This CDR3 spans 17 amino acids. The junction had 12 bases not matched to a gene; V was cut back by 4 bases and J by 3 bases. Germline V gene sequence: CDR1 SEHNR, CDR2 FQNEAQ (reference sequence).

The CDR3 coding sequence is TGCGCCAGCAGCGTAGGGGGGGCCGGTAACACTGAAGCTTTCTTT. This encodes CASSVGGAGNTEAFF. The chain links TRBV5-1 to TRBJ1-1, with a possible D match to TRBD1 (6 bases). Trimming cost V 4 bases and J 2 bases, with 15 bases left between them. Germline loops: CDR1 SGHRS, CDR2 YFSETQ. The CDR3 runs to 15 residues.

The chain links TRBV11-2 to TRBJ2-5; 12 bases are shared with TRBD2. The ends lost 2 bases at V and 5 bases at J; junction bases unmatched: 12. CDR3 length equals 18 residues. Germline values: CDR1 SGHAT, CDR2 FQNNGV. CDR3 nucleotide sequence: TGTGCCAGCAGCTTATCTAGCGGGGGGGCGGGGTACGATGAGACCCAGTACTTC. Amino acids: CASSLSSGGAGYDETQYF.

There are a few counts of this clonotype. This chain links TRBV19 with TRBJ2-1; 10 bases are shared with TRBD1. Germline V CDR1 and CDR2: LNHDA, SQIVND (reference sequence). J was trimmed by 5 bases and V by 9 bases; bases with no gene match: 7. This CDR3 region has 14 residues. CDR3: CASQGGQGNNEQFF. DNA of the CDR3: TGTGCCAGCCAAGGGGGACAGGGGAACAATGAGCAGTTCTTC.

The chain joins TRBV5-6 to TRBJ1-2; D is ambiguous. Germline loops: CDR1 SGHDT, CDR2 YYEEEE. This CDR3 contains 16 residues. V lost 3 bases, J lost 2 bases, and 17 bases lay in between. The CDR3 DNA is TGTGCCAGCAGCTCGCCGACGGTCGATCTGAACTATGGCTACACCTTC. As protein: CASSSPTVDLNYGYTF.

The chain is built from TRBV5-1 and TRBJ2-3; 9 positions match TRBD1. Germline CDR1 reads SGHRS; CDR2 reads YFSETQ. The ends lost 4 bases at V and 4 bases at J; junction bases unmatched: 7. The CDR3 spans 15 residues. The CDR3 nucleotides are TGCGCCAGCAGCCTTCGGGACAGGGTCGCAGATACGCAGTATTTT. The encoded protein is CASSLRDRVADTQYF. Filled out from reference TRBV5-1 and TRBJ2-3, the complete variable domain reads KAGVTQTPRYLIKTRGQQVTLSCSPISGHRSVSWYQQTPGQGLQFLFEYFSETQRNKGNFPGRFSGRQFSNSRSEMNVSTLELGDSALYLCASSLRDRVADTQYFGPGTRLTVL.

In this sample, this clonotype turned up many times. This rearrangement joins TRBV7-9 to TRBJ1-1; D might be TRBD1 (5 bases). The V gene's germline CDR1 is SEHNR and CDR2 FQNEAQ (reference sequence). The V end was cut by 2 bases, the J end by 3 bases, with 10 bases between. CDR3 length equals 14 residues. CDR3 protein: CASSLLGGDTEAFF. In DNA form, the CDR3 reads TGTGCCAGCAGCTTATTGGGGGGGGACACTGAAGCTTTCTTT.

This clonotype was counted between two and nine times. The chain has TRBV6-1 and TRBJ1-1, with 8 bases fitting TRBD1. Germline loops: CDR1 MNHNS, CDR2 SASEGT. CDR3 length equals 15 residues. The V and J ends lost 6 bases and 1 base, in that order; junction bases with no gene match: 7. CDR3 residues: CASRKIGTGNTEAFF. For the CDR3, the DNA is TGTGCCAGCAGAAAAATTGGGACAGGGAACACTGAAGCTTTCTTT.

This clonotype showed up just a few times. The J gene is TRBJ1-1, the V gene TRBV6-1, with a weak D call TRBD1 (5 bases). The CDR3 spans 15 residues. The V and J ends lost 6 bases and 1 base respectively, with 15 bases between them. Germline V gene lookup returns CDR1 MNHNS and CDR2 SASEGT. In DNA, the CDR3 is TGTGCCAGCAGCCCGCGGGACTCTAGGAACACTGAAGCTTTCTTT. Protein sequence: CASSPRDSRNTEAFF.

The genes are TRBV28 and TRBJ2-1, with D possibly called TRBD1 or TRBD2 (5 bases each). The CDR3 contains 16 residues. Germline CDR1 is MDHEN and CDR2 is SYDVKM. Trimming took off 3 bases at V and 4 bases at J, with 16 bases between the two ends. CDR3 nucleotides: TGTGCCAGCAGTTTTAGCCACGGGGCTCGATACAATGAGCAGTTCTTC. Protein sequence: CASSFSHGARYNEQFF.

This clonotype was recorded a few times. The chain uses TRBV7-2 and TRBJ2-7, with a possible D match to TRBD2 (5 bases). Germline CDR1 is SGHTA and CDR2 is FQGNSA. This CDR3 comprises 13 residues. Trimming took off 4 bases at V and 4 bases at J, with 11 bases between the two ends. CDR3: CASSSAGPYEQYF. CDR3 nucleotide sequence: TGTGCCAGCAGCTCGGCGGGCCCATACGAGCAGTACTTC.

The rearrangement links TRBV5-6 to TRBJ1-5; D is ambiguous. Germline CDR1 SGHDT, CDR2 YYEEEE. This CDR3 has 15 amino acids. The V end lost 2 bases, the J end lost 5 bases, and 14 bases lay between the germline ends. The CDR3 is CASSFGGSGYQPQHF. The CDR3 coding sequence is TGTGCCAGCAGCTTTGGAGGTTCGGGCTATCAGCCCCAGCATTTT.

In this sample, this clonotype turned up many times. This rearrangement joins TRBV20-1 to TRBJ2-1; 13 bases align to TRBD2. Looked up from germline, CDR1 is DFQATT and CDR2 is SNEGSKA (reference sequence). This CDR3 has 13 amino acids. The V segment lost 5 bases and the J segment 7 bases; nucleotides outside the gene matches: 2. The CDR3 sequence: CSAPGLAGNEQFF. Written as DNA, the CDR3 is TGCAGTGCTCCGGGACTAGCGGGGAATGAGCAGTTCTTC.

This clonotype was observed a handful of times. CDR3 protein: CASSVTSDLYNEQFF. Here the CDR3 DNA reads TGCGCCAGCAGCGTCACTAGTGACCTTTACAATGAGCAGTTCTTC. The chain is built from TRBV5-1 and TRBJ2-1, with D maybe TRBD2 (5 bases). This CDR3 comprises 15 residues. The germline V and J ends were trimmed by 4 bases and 4 bases, with 15 bases remaining between them. CDR1 SGHRS and CDR2 YFSETQ come from the germline V gene.

This clonotype appeared a few times. In DNA form, the CDR3 reads TGTGCCAGCAGCTCCGGAAACCCAATAGTTTACAATGAGCAGTTCTTC. Translated: CASSSGNPIVYNEQFF. The chain employs TRBV7-2 and TRBJ2-1; D gene unclear. This CDR3 contains 16 residues. Germline V lookup: CDR1 SGHTA, CDR2 FQGNSA. Trimming left V 4 bases short and J 4 bases short, with 17 bases between.